This T cell receptor beta chain originates from a study of T cell responses to AZD1222 COVID-19 vaccine. V was clipped by 2 bases and J by 2 bases, with 12 bases between them. The length of the CDR3 is 15 residues. Germline loops: CDR1 MNHEY, CDR2 SVGAGI. The data were produced by immunoSEQ multiplex PCR, yet TCRdb's version contains in-frame clones alone and is incomplete. Of around 180,000 clones listed, 85% to 90% are singletons. The starting material was peripheral blood, obtained on day 0 of AZD1222 vaccination. This clonotype was obtained from an adult in good health. The chain employs TRBV6-5 and TRBJ1-1; D is perhaps TRBD1 (5 bases). This CDR3 reads CASSYGRQLNTEAFF. CDR3 nucleotide sequence: TGTGCCAGCAGTTACGGGCGACAGTTAAACACTGAAGCTTTCTTT.